The 29 T cell receptor beta chains in this list originate from one sample, sequenced in a study of early T cells in non-severe SARS-CoV-2 infection. TCRdb passed the 5' RACE reads through MiXCR, listing each CDR3 protein once. The sample has roughly 35,000 distinct CDR3 sequences, 3.9% seen once. Sequenced input: whole blood. Receptors originate from an adult who was a healthcare worker with PCR-confirmed SARS-CoV-2 infection or an uninfected control (not recorded which).

The V and J genes are TRBV12-3 or TRBV12-4 and TRBJ2-2; 9 positions agree with TRBD2. This CDR3 comprises 18 residues. V dropped 6 bases and J dropped 2; count of bases not matched to a gene: 13. Written as DNA, the CDR3 is TGTGCCAGCAGCCCTGGGACTAGCTCAAGGGCAAACACCGGGGAGCTGTTTTTT. Translation gives CASSPGTSSRANTGELFF.

There are a few counts of this clonotype. The V call is TRBV4-3, the J call TRBJ2-2; D is unresolved. Germline CDR1 and CDR2: LGHNA and YSLEER. This CDR3 is built from 13 residues. The V and J ends lost 1 base and 6 bases respectively, with 6 bases between them. The CDR3 coding sequence is TGCGCCAGCAGCCAAGGGATCTCCGGGGAGCTGTTTTTT. As protein: CASSQGISGELFF.

This clonotype was picked up a small number of times. The V call is TRBV19, the J call TRBJ2-7; 9 nucleotides match TRBD1. Germline CDR1 reads LNHDA; CDR2 reads SQIVND (reference sequence). This CDR3 has 14 amino acids. The junction had 6 bases not matched to a gene; V was cut back by 6 bases and J by 3 bases. CDR3 sequence (DNA): TGTGCCAGTAGCCGGACAGGGGATATCTACGAGCAGTACTTC. Its protein is CASSRTGDIYEQYF.

Many counts were recorded for this clonotype. The V and J genes are TRBV6-2 or TRBV6-3 and TRBJ2-1; 11 nucleotides align to TRBD2. V was pared by 6 bases and J by 5 bases, with 3 bases of the junction left unmatched. The germline V gene has CDR1 MNHEY and CDR2 SVGEGT. The CDR3 sequence is 14 residues long. In DNA, the CDR3 is TGTGCCAGCAGAGGGACTAGCGGAAACAATGAGCAGTTCTTC. This gives the protein CASRGTSGNNEQFF.

This clonotype showed up many times. This rearrangement joins TRBV5-1 to TRBJ1-1; the match to TRBD1 covers 7 bases. V dropped 3 bases and J dropped 1; count of bases not matched to a gene: 3. Per germline, CDR1 SGHRS and CDR2 YFSETQ. This CDR3 spans 14 amino acids. DNA of the CDR3: TGCGCCAGCAGCTCCTGGACAGGGAACACTGAAGCTTTCTTT. Translating gives CASSSWTGNTEAFF.

This clonotype turned up a few times. CDR3 region: CASSPRSGSSRDTQYF. CDR3 nucleotide sequence: TGTGCCAGCAGCCCCCGATCGGGATCCAGCCGAGATACGCAGTATTTT. The rearrangement uses TRBV7-9 and TRBJ2-3; a weak D match, TRBD2 (5 bases). Germline V gene lookup returns CDR1 SEHNR and CDR2 FQNEAQ (reference sequence). V lost 5 bases to trimming and J lost 5 bases, with 20 bases between them. The CDR3 is made up of 16 amino acids.

This clonotype was detected ten times or more. The chain carries TRBV18 and TRBJ1-2; 7 bases agree with TRBD1. The CDR3 contains 14 residues. Germline assignment: CDR1 KGHSH and CDR2 LQKENI. J was trimmed by 6 bases and V by 8 bases; bases with no gene match: 12. The CDR3 sequence: CASTSGQWVDGYTF. The CDR3 coding sequence is TGTGCCAGCACTTCGGGACAGTGGGTTGATGGCTACACCTTC.

The V call is TRBV6-5, the J call TRBJ2-3; TRBD1 might be the D (6 bases). V was pared by 4 bases and J by 4 bases, with 15 bases between. There are 15 residues in the CDR3. CDR1 and CDR2 from the germline V gene are MNHEY and SVGAGI. CDR3 nucleotides: TGTGCCAGCAGTTCGACAGTTGAGGGGGCAGATACGCAGTATTTT. The encoded protein is CASSSTVEGADTQYF.

This clonotype was detected ten times or more. The chain has TRBV7-3 and TRBJ2-5, with TRBD1 as a possible D gene (5 bases). Per the germline V gene, CDR1 is SGHTA and CDR2 is FQGTGA. V lost 3 bases to trimming and J lost 5 bases, with 10 bases between them. The CDR3 spans 13 residues. CDR3 residues: CASSFNAGETQYF. CDR3 coding DNA: TGTGCCAGCAGCTTTAACGCAGGGGAGACCCAGTACTTC. The full variable domain, with the rest looked up from reference TRBV7-3 and TRBJ2-5, is GAGVSQTPSNKVTEKGKYVELRCDPISGHTALYWYRQSLGQGPEFLIYFQGTGAADDSGLPNDRFFAVRPEGSVSTLKIQRTERGDSAVYLCASSFNAGETQYFGPGTRLLVL.

The chain carries TRBV4-3 and TRBJ2-1; D might be TRBD1 or TRBD2, each matching 5 bases. This CDR3 comprises 15 residues. Germline V CDR1 and CDR2: LGHNA, YSLEER. V was shortened by 3 bases and J by 7 bases, with 16 bases between the two germline ends. The CDR3 region has the DNA TGCGCCAGCAGCCATGGGACGGGCCCAGAAAATGAGCAGTTCTTC. Translation gives CASSHGTGPENEQFF.

The V gene is TRBV24-1, the J gene TRBJ2-1, with 10 bases fitting TRBD2. J gave up 7 bases and V 6 bases, and 5 bases lay outside the gene matches. Per germline, CDR1 KGHDR and CDR2 SFDVKD. There are 14 residues in the CDR3. CDR3 region: CATSPSGSRNEQFF. CDR3 DNA sequence: TGTGCCACCAGTCCTAGCGGGAGTAGAAATGAGCAGTTCTTC.

V and J are TRBV9 and TRBJ2-1, with D maybe TRBD1 (5 bases). Trimming left V 0 bases short and J 7 bases short, with 17 bases between. CDR1 and CDR2 from the germline V gene are SGDLS and YYNGEE. The CDR3 is 16 amino acids. The CDR3 protein is CASSVAAGLLENEQFF. CDR3 nucleotides: TGTGCCAGCAGCGTAGCGGCAGGGTTGTTAGAAAATGAGCAGTTCTTC.

This clonotype was seen ten or more times. This CDR3 is CALLSRLAGVHEQYF. CDR3 coding DNA: TGTGCCCTTTTGTCTCGGCTAGCGGGAGTGCATGAGCAGTACTTC. The gene calls are TRBV6-2 or TRBV6-3 and TRBJ2-7; 10 bases fit TRBD2. The length of the CDR3 is 15 residues. Germline trimming cut 11 bases from V and 7 bases from J; bases unmatched to any gene: 17. CDR1 and CDR2 from the germline V gene are MNHEY and SVGEGT.

Many counts were recorded for this clonotype. At one boundary the junction diverges from the germline segment, which might be a read error. The CDR3: CASSLGRLIVF. The CDR3 DNA is TGTGCCAGCAGCTTAGGACGCCTGATCGTCTTC. This chain uses TRBV7-2 with TRBJ2-4; D is undetermined. The CDR3 length is 11 residues. Germline CDR1 SGHTA, CDR2 FQGNSA.

This clonotype has only a few counts. Germline and junction disagree at one end, which may indicate a read error. The V gene is TRBV7-7, the J gene TRBJ2-3; no clear D gene. Germline-derived CDR1 and CDR2 are SSHAT and FNYEAQ (reference sequence). The CDR3 consists of 16 residues. The CDR3 reads CASSLEYGSRGDTQYF. In nucleotides, the CDR3 is TGTGCTAGCAGCTTAGAGTACGGCTCACGAGGAGATACGCAGTATTTT. The entire variable domain, with the rest obtained from reference TRBV7-7 and TRBJ2-3, is as follows: GAGVSQSPRYKVTKRGQDVTLRCDPISSHATLYWYQQALGQGPEFLTYFNYEAQPDKSGLPSDRFSAERPEGSISTLTIQRTEQRDSAMYRCASSLEYGSRGDTQYFGPGTRLTVL.

This clonotype has at least ten counts. The chain carries TRBV7-9 and TRBJ2-3; TRBD2 matches 12 bases. J was trimmed by 3 bases and V by 3 bases; bases with no gene match: 7. The germline V gene has CDR1 SEHNR and CDR2 FQNEAQ (reference sequence). The CDR3 totals 17 residues. DNA of the CDR3: TGTGCCAGCAGCTTCTCCGGGACTAGCGGGTTAACAGATACGCAGTATTTT. Translated: CASSFSGTSGLTDTQYF.

This clonotype was detected once. This likely comes from a read error, as the CDR3 has no conserved phenylalanine or tryptophan at its end. The chain links TRBV15 to TRBJ2-7; the D gene is possibly TRBD1 (6 bases). The germline V gene encodes CDR1 LNHNV and CDR2 YYDKDF (reference sequence). Trimming removed 1 base from V and 4 bases from J, with 8 bases in between. This CDR3 is built from 13 residues. Written as DNA, the CDR3 is TGTGCCACCAGCAGAGTGGACAGTTACGAGCAGTACTCC. Protein product: CATSRVDSYEQYS.

There are many counts of this clonotype. The gene calls are TRBV11-3 and TRBJ2-1; D unresolved. Per germline, CDR1 SGHNT and CDR2 YENEEA. The CDR3 is 15 amino acids. Trimming cost V 7 bases and J 0 bases, with 13 bases left between them. The CDR3 coding sequence is TGTGCCAGCACCCCCGGACGCAGCTCCTACAATGAGCAGTTCTTC. Protein product: CASTPGRSSYNEQFF.

In its sample, this clonotype was seen many times. This sequence joins TRBV11-3 and TRBJ2-1, with D perhaps matching TRBD2 (6 bases). CDR3 length: 15 amino acids. CDR1 is SGHNT, CDR2 YENEEA, per germline. The V and J ends lost 7 bases and 3 bases respectively, with 16 bases between them. CDR3 in amino acids: CASNKWGDGYNEQFF. The CDR3 DNA is TGTGCCAGCAACAAGTGGGGGGACGGCTACAATGAGCAGTTCTTC.

The table lists this clonotype with many counts. The gene calls are TRBV12-3 or TRBV12-4 and TRBJ1-1; D uncertain. Trimming shortened V by 6 bases and J by 3 bases, and 14 bases separated the two germline ends. The CDR3 length is 14 residues. The CDR3 loop is CASRIIGRHTEAFF. CDR3 bases: TGTGCCAGCAGGATAATAGGCAGGCACACTGAAGCTTTCTTT.

This clonotype was recorded at least ten times. The chain employs TRBV7-2 and TRBJ2-7; D may correspond to TRBD1 or TRBD2 (5 bases each). Trimming cost V 5 bases and J 3 bases, with 17 bases left between them. The CDR3 sequence is 15 residues long. Per the germline V gene, CDR1 is SGHTA and CDR2 is FQGNSA. The CDR3 is CASSPDGARRYEQYF. The DNA of the CDR3 is TGTGCCAGCAGCCCCGACGGGGCGAGGCGCTACGAGCAGTACTTC.

This clonotype was seen at least ten times. This sequence joins TRBV18 and TRBJ2-1; a weak D match, TRBD2 (6 bases). The CDR3 totals 16 residues. Germline CDR1 is KGHSH and CDR2 is LQKENI. V shed 5 bases and J shed 0 bases, with 14 bases lying between them. As DNA, the CDR3 is TGTGCCAGCTCAACCCGTGGGGGGAGCTCCTACAATGAGCAGTTCTTC. Translated: CASSTRGGSSYNEQFF. Filled out from reference TRBV18 and TRBJ2-1, the complete variable domain reads NAGVMQNPRHLVRRRGQEARLRCSPMKGHSHVYWYRQLPEEGLKFMVYLQKENIIDESGMPKERFSAEFPKEGPSILRIQQVVRGDSAAYFCASSTRGGSSYNEQFFGPGTRLTVL.

This clonotype has a handful of counts. The chain carries TRBV11-2 and TRBJ2-1; 9 nucleotides align to TRBD2. J was trimmed by 2 bases and V by 1 base; bases with no gene match: 3. The germline gives CDR1 SGHAT, CDR2 FQNNGV. The CDR3 runs 16 residues. The CDR3 here is CASSLAAGGTYNEQFF. The DNA for the CDR3 is TGTGCCAGCAGCTTAGCGGCGGGAGGGACCTACAATGAGCAGTTCTTC.

This clonotype appeared many times. The V call is TRBV5-1, the J call TRBJ2-7; 11 bases are a match to TRBD1. CDR3 size: 15 residues. Germline CDR1 and CDR2: SGHRS and YFSETQ. Losses at the gene ends were 4 bases for V and 4 bases for J; bases not matched to a gene: 7. Here the CDR3 reads CASSTGTGGYYEQYV. The CDR3 DNA reads TGCGCCAGCAGCACCGGGACAGGGGGGTATTACGAGCAGTACGTC.

The chain couples TRBV5-1 to TRBJ2-1, with D possibly TRBD2 on 6 matching bases. Trimming removed 1 base at V and 8 bases at J, with 10 bases between. This CDR3 is built from 13 residues. The germline CDR1 and CDR2 sequences are SGHRS and YFSETQ. CDR3 nucleotides: TGCGCCAGCAGCTTGCTAGCGAGCGATGAGCAGTTCTTC. Translation gives CASSLLASDEQFF.

V is TRBV18 and J is TRBJ2-2; maybe TRBD2 (6 bases). This CDR3 has 14 residues. V was cut by 0 bases and J by 5 bases, with 7 bases left in between. Germline lookup yields CDR1 KGHSH and CDR2 LQKENI. The CDR3 DNA is TGTGCCAGCTCACCACCGGGGAGGACCGGGGAGCTGTTTTTT. It codes for CASSPPGRTGELFF.

In its sample, this clonotype was seen many times. The V gene is TRBV28, the J gene TRBJ2-2; 8 bases agree with TRBD2. This CDR3 is built from 16 residues. The J segment lost 6 bases and the V segment lost 5 bases, leaving 11 bases of the junction unmatched. Germline V gene sequence: CDR1 MDHEN, CDR2 SYDVKM. CDR3 loop: CASSPPSGRGSGELFF. Written as DNA, the CDR3 is TGTGCCAGCAGTCCCCCCAGCGGGAGAGGATCCGGGGAGCTGTTTTTT.

This clonotype was detected only a few times. The V gene is TRBV11-3, the J gene TRBJ2-1; 10 nucleotides match TRBD1. Looked up from germline, CDR1 is SGHNT and CDR2 is YENEEA. The V gene end was trimmed by 4 bases and the J gene end by 8 bases; junction bases not matched to a gene: 8. This CDR3 is built from 15 residues. For the CDR3, the DNA is TGTGCCAGCAGCTCACTGACAGGGGGCCTCGATGAGCAGTTCTTC. It is translated as CASSSLTGGLDEQFF.

This clonotype was detected many times. The chain links TRBV7-6 to TRBJ1-3; 8 bases align to TRBD1. The J segment lost 4 bases and the V segment lost 5 bases, leaving 4 bases of the junction unmatched. Germline CDR1 SGHVS, CDR2 FNYEAQ. The CDR3 spans 14 residues. Written as DNA, the CDR3 is TGTGCCAGCAGCCAACGGGACAGGGGAAACACCATATATTTT. It codes for CASSQRDRGNTIYF.